The entry below gives a single T cell receptor beta chain sequence along with its context. Its antigen is still unknown. This sample is drawn from a study of post-analysis software for immune sequencing data. Study in general: Relapsing-remitting, secondary progressive and progressive-relapsing multiple sclerosis courses were included. Overall study results and limits: Diversity measured as normalized Chao1 was significantly lower in multiple sclerosis patients than in controls. The F measure placed samples prepared in the same batch into strongly shared clusters. Included in a set of roughly five TRBV segments more frequent in patients than controls were TRBV5-6, TRBV5-1 and TRBV20-1.

cDNA libraries of TCR beta carried unique molecular identifiers. T cells numbering roughly 0.9 to 11 million gave rise to roughly 0.5 million cDNA molecules. MiXCR was run by TCRdb on the PCR reads, yielding one entry per CDR3 protein. Counted here are 700,000 to 800,000 distinct CDR3 sequences, roughly 29% occurring once; the ten biggest clones make up 0.5% to 0.6%. Germline CDR1 is SNHLY and CDR2 is FYNNEI. V gave up 4 bases and J gave up 0 bases, with 14 bases separating them. The CDR3 extends over 16 amino acids. The source material was blood. The rearrangement uses TRBV2 and TRBJ2-3, with D perhaps matching TRBD2 (5 bases). The receptor comes from a girl between 5 and 17 years old with multiple sclerosis. CDR3 coding DNA: TGTGCCAGCAGTGTGAACGGCGGACTGAGCACAGATACGCAGTATTTT. Encoded protein: CASSVNGGLSTDTQYF.